The 9 T cell receptor beta chains reported below all come from one sample, sequenced in a study of low-dose radiotherapy and immunotherapy resistance in tumors. Time point meaning: after trial treatment. Treatment given: LDRT plus nivolumab, ipilimumab, low-dose cyclophosphamide and aspirin (RACIN trial). Covering alpha and beta chains, TRAV- and TRBV-specific primers were used for the first-strand cDNA. TCR amplification used roughly 18 PCR cycles, a constant-region primer and a V-primer adapter. One entry per CDR3 protein, called by TCRdb with MiXCR from the reads. This sample has roughly 30,000 distinct CDR3 sequences; approximately 49% occur once, and the top ten carry approximately 6%. The source was PBMCs, collected after low-dose radiotherapy plus immunotherapy. These receptors came from a male donor with gallbladder cancer.

The V gene is TRBV6-2 or TRBV6-3, the J gene TRBJ1-1, with D unresolved. The germline gives CDR1 MNHEY, CDR2 SVGEGT. With 11 bases removed from V and 4 bases from J, the gap between germline ends came to 20 bases. CDR3 length equals 14 residues. CDR3 coding DNA: TGTGCCGGATCAATTAAGGAAGGTCTCACTGAAGCTTTCTTT. It is translated as CAGSIKEGLTEAFF.

This clonotype has a count of ten or more. The chain couples TRBV7-2 to TRBJ1-2; unclear D gene. V gave up 1 base and J gave up 7 bases, with 10 bases separating them. This CDR3 region has 13 residues. Germline loops: CDR1 SGHTA, CDR2 FQGNSA. CDR3 in amino acids: CASSLVILGGYTF. CDR3 nucleotide sequence: TGTGCCAGCAGCTTAGTGATATTGGGTGGCTACACCTTC.

This clonotype was counted ten times or more. The chain uses TRBV18 and TRBJ2-7; possibly TRBD2 for D (6 bases). The V and J ends lost 6 bases and 2 bases respectively, with 14 bases between them. Germline V gene data show CDR1 as KGHSH and CDR2 as LQKENI. The CDR3 consists of 14 residues. The CDR3 sequence is CASSPSSVAYEQYF. The CDR3 DNA reads TGTGCCAGCTCCCCGTCTAGCGTGGCCTACGAGCAGTACTTC.

Relative to its sample, this clonotype is medium-sized. The rearrangement joins TRBV18 to TRBJ2-1; 7 positions agree with TRBD1. V dropped 2 bases and J dropped 0; count of bases not matched to a gene: 4. The CDR3 is made up of 16 amino acids. Germline V gene data show CDR1 as KGHSH and CDR2 as LQKENI. The CDR3 bases are TGTGCCAGCTCACCAATGACAGGGATCTCCTACAATGAGCAGTTCTTC. It is translated as CASSPMTGISYNEQFF.

Ten or more counts support this clonotype. This chain uses TRBV20-1 with TRBJ2-7, with 8 positions matching TRBD1. The CDR3 spans 17 residues. Germline-derived CDR1 and CDR2 are DFQATT and SNEGSKA (reference sequence). V shed 3 bases and J 5 bases; nucleotides not matched to a gene: 18. In DNA form, the CDR3 reads TGCAGTGCTAGGCATGCCGGAACTGGACAGGGATTCGACGAGCAGTACTTC. It encodes CSARHAGTGQGFDEQYF.

About this clonotype: This likely reflects a read error, since a far larger clone is one base away. The chain couples TRBV15 to TRBJ2-1; the match to TRBD1 covers 7 bases. The J call could be wrong; TRBJ2-5 is a better fit for the DNA end. Germline V gene data show CDR1 as LNHNV and CDR2 as YYDKDF (reference sequence). The CDR3 has 15 amino acids. CDR3 protein: CATSRDPGQQEAQYF. The CDR3, as DNA: TGTGCCACCAGCAGAGATCCGGGACAGCAAGAGGCCCAGTACTTC.

This clonotype came up many times. The chain has TRBV14 and TRBJ2-2, with a tentative D call TRBD1 (5 bases). CDR3 length: 14 residues. The V end was cut by 3 bases, the J end by 6 bases, with 11 bases between. Germline CDR1 reads SGHDN; CDR2 reads FVKESK. The CDR3 DNA reads TGTGCCAGCAGCCACAGGGTAGGCGCCGGGGAGCTGTTTTTT. Translation: CASSHRVGAGELFF.

This clonotype was picked up many times. The chain joins TRBV20-1 to TRBJ2-1; TRBD2 aligns across 9 bases. Germline V CDR1 and CDR2: DFQATT, SNEGSKA (reference sequence). The CDR3 totals 16 residues. The trim removed 1 base at V and 4 bases at J, leaving 8 bases unmatched. The chain's CDR3 is CSARGGGAGGYNEQFF. The CDR3 DNA is TGCAGTGCTAGAGGGGGTGGAGCGGGAGGATACAATGAGCAGTTCTTC.

Details on this clonotype: With only one base between it and a far larger clone, this is likely a read error. The V gene is TRBV13, the J gene TRBJ1-4; 7 nucleotides agree with TRBD1. The CDR3 consists of 14 residues. Germline V gene data show CDR1 as PRHDT and CDR2 as FYEKMQ (reference sequence). CDR3 nucleotide sequence: TGTGCCAGCAGCTTCCAGACAGGGAATGGAAAACTGTTTTTT. Its protein is CASSFQTGNGKLFF.